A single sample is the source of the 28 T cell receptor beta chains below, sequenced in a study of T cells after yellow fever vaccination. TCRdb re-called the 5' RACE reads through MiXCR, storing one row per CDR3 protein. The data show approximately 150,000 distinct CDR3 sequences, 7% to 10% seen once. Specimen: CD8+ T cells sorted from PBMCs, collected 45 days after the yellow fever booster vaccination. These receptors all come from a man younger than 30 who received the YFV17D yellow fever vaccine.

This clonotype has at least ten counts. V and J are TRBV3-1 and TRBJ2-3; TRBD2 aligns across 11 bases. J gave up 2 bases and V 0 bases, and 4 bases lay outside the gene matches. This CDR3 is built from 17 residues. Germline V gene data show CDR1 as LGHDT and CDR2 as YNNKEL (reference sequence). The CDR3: CASSQDLAGGHTDTQYF. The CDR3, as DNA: TGTGCCAGCAGCCAAGATCTAGCGGGGGGCCACACAGATACGCAGTATTTT.

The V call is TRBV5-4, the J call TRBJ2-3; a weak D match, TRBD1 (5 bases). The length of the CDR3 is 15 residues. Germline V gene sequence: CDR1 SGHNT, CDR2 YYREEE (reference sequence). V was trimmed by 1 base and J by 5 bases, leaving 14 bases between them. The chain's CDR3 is CASSLWGGFEDTQYF. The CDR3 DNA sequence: TGTGCCAGCAGCTTGTGGGGCGGTTTTGAAGATACGCAGTATTTT.

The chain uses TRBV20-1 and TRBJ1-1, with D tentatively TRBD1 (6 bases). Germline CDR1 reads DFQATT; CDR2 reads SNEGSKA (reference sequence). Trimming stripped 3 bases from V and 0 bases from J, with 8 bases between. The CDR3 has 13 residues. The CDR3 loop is CSARGDMNTEAFF. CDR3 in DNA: TGCAGTGCTAGGGGGGACATGAACACTGAAGCTTTCTTT.

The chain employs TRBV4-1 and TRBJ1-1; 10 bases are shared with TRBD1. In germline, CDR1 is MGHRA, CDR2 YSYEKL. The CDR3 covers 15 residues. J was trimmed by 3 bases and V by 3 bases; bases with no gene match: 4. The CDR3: CASSHHGQGDTEAFF. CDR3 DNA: TGCGCCAGCAGCCACCACGGACAGGGGGACACTGAAGCTTTCTTT.

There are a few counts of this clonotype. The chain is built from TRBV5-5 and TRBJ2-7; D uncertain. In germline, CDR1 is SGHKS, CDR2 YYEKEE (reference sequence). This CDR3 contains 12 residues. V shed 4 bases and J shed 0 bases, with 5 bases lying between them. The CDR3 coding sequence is TGTGCCAGCAGCCCTGCCTCCTACGAGCAGTACTTC. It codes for CASSPASYEQYF.

The CDR3 loop reads CATTFGMPQYYGYTF. CDR3 nucleotides: TGTGCCACTACTTTCGGGATGCCTCAATACTATGGCTACACCTTC. The chain is built from TRBV6-6 and TRBJ1-2; D is undetermined. The germline gives CDR1 MNHNY, CDR2 SVGAGI (reference sequence). This CDR3 comprises 15 residues. V lost 10 bases and J 3 bases, leaving 21 bases between the germline ends.

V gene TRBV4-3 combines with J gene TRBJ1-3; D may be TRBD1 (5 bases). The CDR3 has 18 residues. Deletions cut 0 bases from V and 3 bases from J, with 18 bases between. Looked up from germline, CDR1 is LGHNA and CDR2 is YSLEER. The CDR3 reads CASSQEIRRQGFGNTIYF. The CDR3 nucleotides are TGCGCCAGCAGCCAAGAGATTCGTAGGCAGGGCTTTGGAAACACCATATATTTT.

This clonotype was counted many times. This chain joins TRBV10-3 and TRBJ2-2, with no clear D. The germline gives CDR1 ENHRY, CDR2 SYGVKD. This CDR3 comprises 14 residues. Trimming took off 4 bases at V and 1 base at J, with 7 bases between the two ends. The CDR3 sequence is CAISAEWNTGELFF. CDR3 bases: TGTGCCATCAGTGCTGAGTGGAACACCGGGGAGCTGTTTTTT.

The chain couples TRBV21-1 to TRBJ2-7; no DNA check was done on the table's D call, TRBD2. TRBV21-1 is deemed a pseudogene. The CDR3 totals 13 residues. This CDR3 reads CASSRATSYEQYV. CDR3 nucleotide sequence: TGTGCCAGCAGCAGGGCCACCTCCTACGAGCAGTACGTC.

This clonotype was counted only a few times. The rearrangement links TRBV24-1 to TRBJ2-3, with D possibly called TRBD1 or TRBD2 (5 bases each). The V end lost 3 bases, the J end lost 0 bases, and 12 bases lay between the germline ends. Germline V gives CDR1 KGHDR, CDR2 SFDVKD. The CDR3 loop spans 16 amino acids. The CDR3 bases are TGTGCCACCAGTGATCCCGGGACGGAAAGCACAGATACGCAGTATTTT. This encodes CATSDPGTESTDTQYF.

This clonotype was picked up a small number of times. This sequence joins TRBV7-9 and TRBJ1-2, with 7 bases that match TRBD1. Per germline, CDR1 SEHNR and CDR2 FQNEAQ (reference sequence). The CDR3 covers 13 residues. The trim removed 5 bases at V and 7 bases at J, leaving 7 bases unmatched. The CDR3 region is CASSSSTGVGYTF. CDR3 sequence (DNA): TGTGCCAGCAGCAGCAGTACAGGGGTTGGCTACACCTTC.

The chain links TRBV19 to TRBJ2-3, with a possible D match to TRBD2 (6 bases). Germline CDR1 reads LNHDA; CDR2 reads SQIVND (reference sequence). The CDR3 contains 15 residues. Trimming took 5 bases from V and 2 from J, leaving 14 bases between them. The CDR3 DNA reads TGTGCCAGTAGTCCCTGGGACTTCATCACAGATACGCAGTATTTT. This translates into CASSPWDFITDTQYF. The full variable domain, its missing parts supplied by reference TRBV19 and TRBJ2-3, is DGGITQSPKYLFRKEGQNVTLSCEQNLNHDAMYWYRQDPGQGLRLIYYSQIVNDFQKGDIAEGYSVSREKKESFPLTVTSAQKNPTAFYLCASSPWDFITDTQYFGPGTRLTVL.

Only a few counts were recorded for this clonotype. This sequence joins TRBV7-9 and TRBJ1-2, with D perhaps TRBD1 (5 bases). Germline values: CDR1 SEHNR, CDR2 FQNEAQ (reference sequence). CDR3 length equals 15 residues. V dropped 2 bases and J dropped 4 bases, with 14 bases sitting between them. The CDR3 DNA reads TGTGCCAGCAGCTTATCTCGGGACCTTCTCTATGGCTACACCTTC. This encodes CASSLSRDLLYGYTF.

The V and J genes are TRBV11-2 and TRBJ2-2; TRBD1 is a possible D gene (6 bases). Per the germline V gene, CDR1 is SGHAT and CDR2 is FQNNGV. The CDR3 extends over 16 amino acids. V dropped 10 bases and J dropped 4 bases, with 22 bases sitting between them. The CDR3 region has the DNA TGTGCCACCAACTTTCTACAGGGCAAGGGCACCGGGGAGCTGTTTTTT. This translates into CATNFLQGKGTGELFF.

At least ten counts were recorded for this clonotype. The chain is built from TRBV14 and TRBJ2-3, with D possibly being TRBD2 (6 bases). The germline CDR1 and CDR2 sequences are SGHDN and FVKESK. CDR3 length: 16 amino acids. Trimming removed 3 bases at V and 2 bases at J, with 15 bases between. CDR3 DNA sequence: TGTGCCAGCAGCCATCCACTAGCCGATCCCACAGATACGCAGTATTTT. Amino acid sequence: CASSHPLADPTDTQYF.

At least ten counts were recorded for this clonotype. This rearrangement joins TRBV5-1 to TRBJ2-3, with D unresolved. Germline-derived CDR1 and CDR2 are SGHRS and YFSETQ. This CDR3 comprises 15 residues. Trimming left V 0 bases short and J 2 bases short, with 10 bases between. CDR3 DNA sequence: TGCGCCAGCAGCTTGGTAGGACGGACCACAGATACGCAGTATTTT. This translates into CASSLVGRTTDTQYF.

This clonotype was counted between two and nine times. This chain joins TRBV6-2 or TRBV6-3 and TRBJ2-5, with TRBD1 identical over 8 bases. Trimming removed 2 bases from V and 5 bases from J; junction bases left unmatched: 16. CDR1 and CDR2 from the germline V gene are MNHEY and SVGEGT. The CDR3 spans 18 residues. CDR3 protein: CASSYRSNPGGRGETQYF. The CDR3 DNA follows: TGTGCCAGCAGTTACCGGAGTAACCCAGGGGGCCGAGGGGAGACCCAGTACTTC.

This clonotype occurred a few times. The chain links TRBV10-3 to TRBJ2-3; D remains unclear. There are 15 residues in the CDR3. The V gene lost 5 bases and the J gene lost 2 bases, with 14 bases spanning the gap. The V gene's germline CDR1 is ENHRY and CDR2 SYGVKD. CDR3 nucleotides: TGTGCCATCAGTCTTCAGACAAGCGACACAGATACGCAGTATTTT. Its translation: CAISLQTSDTDTQYF.

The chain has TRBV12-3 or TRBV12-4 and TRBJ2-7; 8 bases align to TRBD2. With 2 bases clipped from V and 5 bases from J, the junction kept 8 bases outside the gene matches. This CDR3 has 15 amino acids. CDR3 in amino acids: CASSLMGTSPNEQYF. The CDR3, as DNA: TGTGCCAGCAGTTTAATGGGGACTAGTCCCAACGAGCAGTACTTC.

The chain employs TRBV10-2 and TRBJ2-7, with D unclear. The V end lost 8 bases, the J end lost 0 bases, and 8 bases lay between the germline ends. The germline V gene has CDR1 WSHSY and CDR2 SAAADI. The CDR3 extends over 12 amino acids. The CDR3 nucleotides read TGCGCCAGCGGAAGTTTCTCCTACGAGCAGTACTTC. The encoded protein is CASGSFSYEQYF.

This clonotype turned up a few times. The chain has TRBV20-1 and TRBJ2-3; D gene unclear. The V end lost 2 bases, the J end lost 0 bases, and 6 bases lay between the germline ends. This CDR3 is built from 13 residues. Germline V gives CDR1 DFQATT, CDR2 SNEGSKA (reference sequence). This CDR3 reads CSARSTSTDTQYF. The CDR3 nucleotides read TGCAGTGCTAGATCAACAAGCACAGATACGCAGTATTTT.

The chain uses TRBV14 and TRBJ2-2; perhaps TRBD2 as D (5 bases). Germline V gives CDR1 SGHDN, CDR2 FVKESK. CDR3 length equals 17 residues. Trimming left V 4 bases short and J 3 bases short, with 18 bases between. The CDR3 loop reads CASSLRSHPRDTGELFF. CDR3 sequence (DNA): TGTGCCAGCAGCCTACGGTCCCACCCGAGGGACACCGGGGAGCTGTTTTTT.

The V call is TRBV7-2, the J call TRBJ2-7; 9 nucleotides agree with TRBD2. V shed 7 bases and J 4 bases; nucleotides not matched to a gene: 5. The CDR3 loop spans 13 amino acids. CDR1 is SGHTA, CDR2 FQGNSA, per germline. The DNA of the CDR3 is TGTGCCAGCAACGTAGCGGGGGATTACGAGCAGTACTTC. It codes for CASNVAGDYEQYF.

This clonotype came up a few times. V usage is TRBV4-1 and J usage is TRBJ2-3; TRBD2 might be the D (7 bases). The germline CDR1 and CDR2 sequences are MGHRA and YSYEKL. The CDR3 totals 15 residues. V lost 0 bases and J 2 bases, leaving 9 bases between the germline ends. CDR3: CASSQEGGVTDTQYF. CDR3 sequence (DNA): TGCGCCAGCAGCCAAGAAGGGGGGGTCACAGATACGCAGTATTTT.

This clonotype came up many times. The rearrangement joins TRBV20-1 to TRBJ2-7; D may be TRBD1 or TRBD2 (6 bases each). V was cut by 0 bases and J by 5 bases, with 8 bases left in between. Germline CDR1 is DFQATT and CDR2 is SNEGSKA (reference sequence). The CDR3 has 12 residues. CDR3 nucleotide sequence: TGCAGTGCTAGAGAGGGGGGCCACGAGCAGTACTTC. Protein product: CSAREGGHEQYF.

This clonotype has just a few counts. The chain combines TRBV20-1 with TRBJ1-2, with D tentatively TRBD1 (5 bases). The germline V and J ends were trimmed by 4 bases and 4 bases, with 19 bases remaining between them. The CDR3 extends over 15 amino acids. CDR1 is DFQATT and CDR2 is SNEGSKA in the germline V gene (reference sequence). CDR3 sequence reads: CSAKDMRRNRYGYTF. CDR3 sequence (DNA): TGCAGTGCTAAGGACATGCGGCGGAATCGCTATGGCTACACCTTC.

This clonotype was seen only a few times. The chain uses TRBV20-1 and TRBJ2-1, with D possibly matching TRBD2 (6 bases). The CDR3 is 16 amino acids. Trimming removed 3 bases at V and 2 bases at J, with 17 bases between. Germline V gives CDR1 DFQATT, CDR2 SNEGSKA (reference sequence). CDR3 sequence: CSASAPGTWAYNEQFF. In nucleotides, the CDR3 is TGCAGTGCTAGTGCGCCCGGGACTTGGGCCTACAATGAGCAGTTCTTC.

The CDR3 coding sequence is TGTGCCAGTAGTATGACGGGCAGCTCCTCCTACGAGCAGTACTTC. Amino acids: CASSMTGSSSYEQYF. The chain recombines TRBV19 with TRBJ2-7; D unclear. CDR1 and CDR2 from the germline V gene are LNHDA and SQIVND (reference sequence). V was trimmed by 3 bases and J by 0 bases, leaving 12 bases between them. The CDR3 has 15 residues. The whole variable domain, remainder taken from reference TRBV19 and TRBJ2-7, is DGGITQSPKYLFRKEGQNVTLSCEQNLNHDAMYWYRQDPGQGLRLIYYSQIVNDFQKGDIAEGYSVSREKKESFPLTVTSAQKNPTAFYLCASSMTGSSSYEQYFGPGTRLTVT.